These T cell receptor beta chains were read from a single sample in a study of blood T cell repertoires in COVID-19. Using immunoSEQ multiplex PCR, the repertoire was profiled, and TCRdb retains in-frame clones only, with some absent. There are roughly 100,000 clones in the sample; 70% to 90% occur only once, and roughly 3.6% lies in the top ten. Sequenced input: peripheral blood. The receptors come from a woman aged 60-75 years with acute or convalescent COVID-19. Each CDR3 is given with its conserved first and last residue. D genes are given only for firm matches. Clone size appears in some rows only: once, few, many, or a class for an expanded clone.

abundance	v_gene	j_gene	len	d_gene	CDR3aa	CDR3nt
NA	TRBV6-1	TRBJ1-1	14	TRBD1	CASSEQGASTEAFF	TGTGCCAGCAGTGAGCAGGGGGCGAGCACTGAAGCTTTCTTT
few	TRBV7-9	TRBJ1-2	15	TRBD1	CASSRLRDREYGYTF	TGTGCCAGCAGTCGTCTAAGGGACAGGGAGTATGGCTACACCTTC
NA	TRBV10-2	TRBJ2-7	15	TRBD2	CASRKYPAGGYEQYF	TGCGCCAGCAGGAAGTACCCGGCGGGGGGCTACGAGCAGTACTTC
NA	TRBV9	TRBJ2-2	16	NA	CASSVVSRLDTGELFF	TGTGCCAGCAGCGTAGTTTCCAGGTTGGACACCGGGGAGCTGTTTTTT
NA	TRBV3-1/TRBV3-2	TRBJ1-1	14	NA	CASSQLGRNTEAFF	TGTGCCAGCAGCCAACTGGGGCGGAACACTGAAGCTTTCTTT
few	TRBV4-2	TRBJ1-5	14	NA	CASSPVLGEEPQHF	TGTGCCAGCAGCCCAGTGTTAGGGGAAGAGCCCCAGCATTTT
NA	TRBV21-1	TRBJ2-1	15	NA	CASSNGQGEINEQFF	TGTGCCAGCAGCAACGGACAGGGTGAAATCAATGAGCAGTTCTTC
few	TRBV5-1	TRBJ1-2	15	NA	CASSSDPEGGRGYTF	TGCGCCAGCAGCTCGGACCCAGAGGGGGGGAGAGGCTACACCTTC
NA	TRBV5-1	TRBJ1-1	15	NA	CASSLDRGAGTEAFF	TGCGCCAGCAGCTTGGACCGGGGGGCTGGGACTGAAGCTTTCTTT
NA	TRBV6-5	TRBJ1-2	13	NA	CASSPAGGRGYTF	TGTGCCAGCAGTCCCGCCGGGGGACGTGGCTACACCTTC
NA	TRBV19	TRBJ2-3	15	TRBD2	CASSSLAGVRDTQYF	TGTGCCAGTAGTAGTCTAGCGGGAGTTAGAGATACGCAGTATTTT
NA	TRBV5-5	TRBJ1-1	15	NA	CASSTPGKEDTEAFF	TGTGCCAGCAGCACACCGGGAAAAGAGGACACTGAAGCTTTCTTT
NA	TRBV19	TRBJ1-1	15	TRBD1	CASSPRQGTNTEAFF	TGTGCCAGTAGTCCACGACAGGGAACGAACACTGAAGCTTTCTTT
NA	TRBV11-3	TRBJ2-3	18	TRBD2	CASSLGAGGPSGTDTQYF	TGTGCCAGCAGCTTAGGGGCGGGAGGGCCCTCGGGAACAGATACGCAGTATTTT
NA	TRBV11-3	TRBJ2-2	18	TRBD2	CASSLDGSSGRYTGELFF	TGTGCCAGCAGCTTAGATGGGTCTAGCGGGAGGTACACCGGGGAGCTGTTTTTT
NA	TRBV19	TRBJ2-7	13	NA	CASSPGGTYEQYF	TGTGCCAGTAGCCCTGGCGGCACCTACGAGCAGTACTTC
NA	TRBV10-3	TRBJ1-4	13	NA	CACAGTIGEKLFF	TGTGCCTGCGCCGGGACAATAGGGGAAAAACTGTTTTTT
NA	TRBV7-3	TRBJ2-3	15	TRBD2	CASTVAGGPGDTQYF	TGTGCCAGCACCGTAGCGGGAGGGCCAGGAGATACGCAGTATTTT
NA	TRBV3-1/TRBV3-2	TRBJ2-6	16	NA	CASSPTGNSGANVLTF	TGTGCCAGCAGTCCGACGGGTAACTCTGGGGCCAACGTCCTGACTTTC
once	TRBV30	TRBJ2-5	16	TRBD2	CAWNTPPGGRGETQYF	TGTGCCTGGAATACACCCCCGGGCGGGAGGGGTGAGACCCAGTACTTC
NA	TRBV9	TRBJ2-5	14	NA	CASSVDWSLSAQYF	TGTGCCAGCAGCGTAGACTGGTCCCTCTCGGCCCAGTACTTC
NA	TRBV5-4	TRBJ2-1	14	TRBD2	CASRRDYSYNEQFF	TGTGCCAGCAGGCGGGACTACTCCTACAATGAGCAGTTCTTC
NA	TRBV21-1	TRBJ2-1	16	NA	CASNATNPPFYNEQFF	TGTGCCAGCAACGCGACTAACCCCCCTTTCTACAATGAGCAGTTCTTC
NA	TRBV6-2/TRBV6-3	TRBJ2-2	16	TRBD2	CASSYPSGRAAGELFF	TGTGCCAGCAGTTACCCTAGCGGGAGGGCCGCCGGGGAGCTGTTTTTT
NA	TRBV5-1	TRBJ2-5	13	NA	CASSWPGQETQYF	TGCGCCAGCAGCTGGCCAGGGCAAGAGACCCAGTACTTC
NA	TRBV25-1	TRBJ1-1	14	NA	CASSEPGPNTEAFF	TGTGCCAGCAGTGAACCAGGGCCGAACACTGAAGCTTTCTTT
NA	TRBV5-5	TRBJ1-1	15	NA	CASSLAAGSSTEAFF	TGTGCCAGCAGCTTGGCGGCAGGTTCGAGCACTGAAGCTTTCTTT
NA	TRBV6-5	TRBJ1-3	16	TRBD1	CASSYNGQGVGNTIYF	TGTGCCAGCAGTTATAATGGACAGGGAGTTGGAAACACCATATATTTT
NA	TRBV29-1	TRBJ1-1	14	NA	CSVDSYGGNTEAFF	TGCAGCGTTGACTCCTACGGAGGGAACACTGAAGCTTTCTTT
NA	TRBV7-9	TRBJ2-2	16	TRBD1	CASSRSDRSGTGELFF	TGTGCCAGCAGCCGATCGGACAGGAGTGGCACCGGGGAGCTGTTTTTT
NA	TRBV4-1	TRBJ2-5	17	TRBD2	CASSQEWGIAGEETQYF	TGCGCCAGCAGCCAAGAATGGGGTATAGCGGGAGAAGAGACCCAGTACTTC
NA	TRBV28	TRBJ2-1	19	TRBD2	CASSYGTGPTSGSGDEQFF	TGTGCCAGCAGTTACGGGACAGGCCCGACTAGCGGGAGCGGCGATGAGCAGTTCTTC
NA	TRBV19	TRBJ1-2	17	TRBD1	CASSNWRGQGTNYGYTF	TGTGCCAGTAGTAACTGGCGGGGACAGGGAACCAACTATGGCTACACCTTC
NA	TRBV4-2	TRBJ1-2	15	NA	CASSQETGGNYGYTF	TGTGCCAGCAGCCAAGAGACAGGTGGTAACTATGGCTACACCTTC
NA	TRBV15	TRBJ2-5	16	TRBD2	CATSSQRGQGGETQYF	TGTGCCACCAGCAGCCAGCGAGGTCAGGGAGGGGAGACCCAGTACTTC
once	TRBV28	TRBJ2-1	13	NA	CASSFSGNHEQFF	TGTGCCAGCAGTTTCTCAGGGAACCATGAGCAGTTCTTC
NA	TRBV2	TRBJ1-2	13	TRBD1	CASRRDRGGGYTF	TGTGCCAGCAGAAGAGACAGGGGCGGTGGCTACACCTTC
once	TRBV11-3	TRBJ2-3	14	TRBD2	CASSPRLAKDTQYF	TGTGCCAGCAGCCCCCGACTAGCAAAAGATACGCAGTATTTT
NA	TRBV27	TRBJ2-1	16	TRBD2	CASSNIQGRGGNEQFF	TGTGCCAGCAGTAACATACAGGGGCGGGGGGGGAATGAGCAGTTCTTC
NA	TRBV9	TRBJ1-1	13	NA	CASSPTMNTEAFF	TGTGCCAGCAGCCCGACAATGAACACTGAAGCTTTCTTT
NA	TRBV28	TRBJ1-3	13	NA	CASSLADGNTIYF	TGTGCCAGCAGTTTGGCAGATGGAAACACCATATATTTT
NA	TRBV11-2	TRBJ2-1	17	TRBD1	CASSVGGAGGPLNEQFF	TGTGCCAGCAGCGTAGGGGGAGCAGGGGGCCCCCTCAATGAGCAGTTCTTC
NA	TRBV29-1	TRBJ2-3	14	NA	CSVRSGGRTDTQYF	TGCAGCGTTCGAAGCGGAGGGAGAACAGATACGCAGTATTTT
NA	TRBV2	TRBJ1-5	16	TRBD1	CASSSTGGQSNQPQHF	TGTGCCAGCAGTTCCACAGGGGGCCAAAGCAATCAGCCCCAGCATTTT